These 25 T cell receptor beta chains share one sample of origin, sequenced in a study of T cell changes during pregnancy in multiple sclerosis. Produced via immunoSEQ multiplex PCR; TCRdb's table is partial and in-frame only. The table has roughly 99,000 clones, 92% seen once; the top ten hold roughly 2%. Specimen: peripheral blood, collected after pregnancy. The receptors were sampled from a female donor in good health, enrolled as a control in a pregnancy study.

V usage is TRBV15 and J usage is TRBJ1-6, with D maybe TRBD1 (5 bases). Trimming removed 0 bases from V and 6 bases from J, with 15 bases in between. The CDR3 sequence is 17 residues long. Germline assignment: CDR1 LNHNV and CDR2 YYDKDF (reference sequence). Here the CDR3 reads CATSRDLGRGGNSPLHF. The CDR3 DNA sequence: TGTGCCACCAGCAGAGATCTGGGGAGGGGCGGTAATTCACCCCTCCACTTT.

The chain recombines TRBV11-2 with TRBJ2-2; unclear D gene. CDR1 and CDR2 (germline): SGHAT, FQNNGV. The ends were cut back, 3 bases at V and 4 bases at J, with 6 bases in the middle. The length of the CDR3 is 13 residues. This CDR3 is CASSFQVTGELFF. DNA of the CDR3: TGTGCCAGCAGCTTTCAGGTCACCGGGGAGCTGTTTTTT.

This chain joins TRBV1 and TRBJ2-7; TRBD2, the table's D call, was not compared with the DNA. TRBV1 is reported as a pseudogene. The CDR3 covers 16 residues. In DNA, the CDR3 is TGCACCAGCAGCCAGGTAGCGGAAGACCTCTCCTACGAGCAGTACTTC. Protein: CTSSQVAEDLSYEQYF.

The chain recombines TRBV15 with TRBJ2-1, with 10 bases identical to TRBD2. V lost 0 bases, J lost 10 bases, and 6 bases stayed unmatched. The CDR3 extends over 15 amino acids. Germline assignment: CDR1 LNHNV and CDR2 YYDKDF (reference sequence). CDR3 sequence (DNA): TGTGCCACCAGCAGAGAGGTAGCGGGAGGACGCGAGCAGTTCTTC. As protein: CATSREVAGGREQFF.

A single count supports this clone. The J gene is TRBJ1-4, the V gene TRBV7-9; D uncertain. Germline loops: CDR1 SEHNR, CDR2 FQNEAQ (reference sequence). Trimming left V 5 bases short and J 8 bases short, with 15 bases between. The CDR3 runs 14 residues. Written as DNA, the CDR3 is TGTGCCAGCAGCGCGACATCGTGGAAAGAAAAACTGTTTTTT. Translation gives CASSATSWKEKLFF.

The chain has TRBV28 and TRBJ2-5; 8 bases are a match to TRBD2. CDR3 length: 14 residues. Per the germline V gene, CDR1 is MDHEN and CDR2 is SYDVKM. V dropped 5 bases and J dropped 3; count of bases not matched to a gene: 5. CDR3 sequence reads: CASSPGTREETQYF. The DNA of the CDR3 is TGTGCCAGCAGTCCCGGGACTAGAGAAGAGACCCAGTACTTC.

V usage is TRBV5-6 and J usage is TRBJ2-7, with D perhaps TRBD1 (6 bases). V gave up 2 bases and J gave up 4 bases, with 13 bases separating them. This CDR3 contains 14 residues. CDR1 SGHDT and CDR2 YYEEEE come from the germline V gene. CDR3 DNA sequence: TGTGCCAGCAGCTTCAAGGACAGAAGGTACGAGCAGTACTTC. Residues: CASSFKDRRYEQYF.

Only a few counts were recorded for this clone. The CDR3 DNA reads as TGTGCCAGCAGCTTTCTCTCCGCCGGGGATGAAAAACTGTTTTTT. Residues: CASSFLSAGDEKLFF. The chain links TRBV7-9 to TRBJ1-4; D uncertain. The CDR3 length is 15 residues. CDR1 SEHNR and CDR2 FQNEAQ come from the germline V gene (reference sequence). Between the trimmed V and J ends, which lost 3 bases and 6 bases, there was a span of 14 bases. Together with reference TRBV7-9 and TRBJ1-4, the CDR3 gives the full variable domain: DTGVSQNPRHKITKRGQNVTFRCDPISEHNRLYWYRQTLGQGPEFLTYFQNEAQLEKSRLLSDRFSAERPKGSFSTLEIQRTEQGDSAMYLCASSFLSAGDEKLFFGSGTQLSVL.

The V gene is TRBV4-1, the J gene TRBJ1-1, with 7 positions matching TRBD1. The V gene end was trimmed by 2 bases and the J gene end by 7 bases; junction bases not matched to a gene: 13. Per the germline V gene, CDR1 is MGHRA and CDR2 is YSYEKL. This CDR3 has 16 amino acids. The CDR3 DNA reads as TGCGCCAGCAGCCAAAGGCAGGGGGTACACCCTAATGAAGCTTTCTTT. Amino acids: CASSQRQGVHPNEAFF.

The chain joins TRBV7-6 to TRBJ1-4; TRBD1 agrees at 11 bases. Germline CDR1 and CDR2: SGHVS and FNYEAQ. CDR3 size: 16 residues. After removal of 5 bases from V and 5 bases from J, the junction contained 7 bases not matched to a gene. The CDR3 DNA reads as TGTGCCAGCAGCGGGGGGACAGGGGGAGAGAATGAAAAACTGTTTTTT. Its protein is CASSGGTGGENEKLFF.

The chain recombines TRBV6-1 with TRBJ2-7; D remains ambiguous. Germline V gene lookup returns CDR1 MNHNS and CDR2 SASEGT. The length of the CDR3 is 13 residues. V gave up 4 bases and J gave up 2 bases, with 9 bases separating them. The CDR3 DNA follows: TGTGCCAGCAGTGTACTAACCGCCTACGAGCAGTACTTC. As protein: CASSVLTAYEQYF.

This chain joins TRBV27 and TRBJ2-1; 8 nucleotides align to TRBD2. The CDR3 extends over 13 amino acids. J lost 7 bases, V lost 7 bases, and 6 bases had no gene match. Germline values: CDR1 MNHEY, CDR2 SMNVEV (reference sequence). The CDR3 spells CASTVASGNEQFF. The CDR3 DNA reads as TGTGCCAGCACCGTGGCTAGCGGGAATGAGCAGTTCTTC.

The chain is built from TRBV12-5 and TRBJ2-1; D possibly corresponds to TRBD2 (5 bases). The CDR3 has 18 residues. Trimming cost V 7 bases and J 0 bases, with 22 bases left between them. CDR1 and CDR2 (germline): LGHNT, FRNRAP. CDR3 bases: TGTGCTAGTGCCCCACCACTCAGAGCGGAGAGCTCCTACAATGAGCAGTTCTTC. Translated: CASAPPLRAESSYNEQFF. Supplemented by reference TRBV12-5 and TRBJ2-1, the full variable domain reads DARVTQTPRHKVTEMGQEVTMRCQPILGHNTVFWYRQTMMQGLELLAYFRNRAPLDDSGMPKDRFSAEMPDATLATLKIQPSEPRDSAVYFCASAPPLRAESSYNEQFFGPGTRLTVL.

The V gene is TRBV7-9, the J gene TRBJ1-5, with no clear D. The CDR3 length is 12 residues. V dropped 5 bases and J dropped 10 bases, with 12 bases sitting between them. In germline, CDR1 is SEHNR, CDR2 FQNEAQ (reference sequence). The CDR3 bases are TGTGCCAGCAGCGACTCCCGGGGACCCCAGCATTTT. Protein product: CASSDSRGPQHF. The full variable domain, its missing parts supplied by reference TRBV7-9 and TRBJ1-5, is DTGVSQNPRHKITKRGQNVTFRCDPISEHNRLYWYRQTLGQGPEFLTYFQNEAQLEKSRLLSDRFSAERPKGSFSTLEIQRTEQGDSAMYLCASSDSRGPQHFGDGTRLSIL.

Here the CDR3 reads CASSPSGADTQYF. CDR3 nucleotides: TGTGCCAGCAGTCCTAGCGGTGCAGATACGCAGTATTTT. This chain connects TRBV7-9 to TRBJ2-3, with 7 bases aligning to TRBD2. Germline CDR1 reads SEHNR; CDR2 reads FQNEAQ (reference sequence). The CDR3 is made up of 13 amino acids. V dropped 6 bases and J dropped 4; count of bases not matched to a gene: 4.

This sequence joins TRBV19 and TRBJ2-7; no firm D call. The CDR3 consists of 14 residues. V was trimmed by 3 bases and J by 0 bases, leaving 9 bases between them. The germline CDR1 and CDR2 sequences are LNHDA and SQIVND (reference sequence). Here the CDR3 reads CASSIAASSYEQYF. The DNA for the CDR3 is TGTGCCAGTAGTATCGCCGCTAGCTCCTACGAGCAGTACTTC.

The CDR3: CASTPRTSGRLGLPYNEQFF. CDR3 nucleotide sequence: TGCGCCAGCACCCCTCGGACTAGCGGGAGGTTAGGTCTTCCCTACAATGAGCAGTTCTTC. V is TRBV5-1 and J is TRBJ2-1, with 14 bases that match TRBD2. J was trimmed by 2 bases and V by 6 bases; bases with no gene match: 16. Germline V CDR1 and CDR2: SGHRS, YFSETQ. The CDR3 has 20 amino acids.

By share, this clone ranks as medium-sized. This rearrangement joins TRBV6-1 to TRBJ1-5, with D possibly TRBD1 on 5 matching bases. The V and J ends lost 3 bases and 7 bases respectively, with 16 bases between them. Germline V gene sequence: CDR1 MNHNS, CDR2 SASEGT. The length of the CDR3 is 15 residues. In nucleotides, the CDR3 is TGTGCCAGCAGTGACGGTCAGGGAGGCGGCCAGCCCCAGCATTTT. This translates into CASSDGQGGGQPQHF.

This chain joins TRBV15 and TRBJ1-6; D is possibly TRBD1 (5 bases). CDR3 length: 15 residues. Trimming shortened V by 5 bases and J by 6 bases, and 14 bases separated the two germline ends. Germline CDR1 reads LNHNV; CDR2 reads YYDKDF (reference sequence). The CDR3 coding sequence is TGTGCCACCAGCCTTTGGGGCGAACTTAATTCACCCCTCCACTTT. Translation gives CATSLWGELNSPLHF.

The chain recombines TRBV19 with TRBJ2-7; 12 bases are shared with TRBD2. V lost 7 bases, J lost 8 bases, and 15 bases stayed unmatched. Per germline, CDR1 LNHDA and CDR2 SQIVND (reference sequence). This CDR3 comprises 16 residues. The CDR3 DNA reads as TGTGCCAGTACCCTACGTGACCGACTAGCGGGAGATAAGCAGTACTTC. It is translated as CASTLRDRLAGDKQYF.

This clone was found a few times. J is TRBJ1-1 and V is TRBV12-5, with D uncertain. V lost 5 bases, J lost 7 bases, and 8 bases lay in between. CDR3 size: 11 residues. Per the germline V gene, CDR1 is LGHNT and CDR2 is FRNRAP. CDR3 region: CASGITDEAFF. The CDR3 DNA reads as TGTGCTAGTGGTATAACAGATGAAGCTTTCTTT.

This clone occurred a few times. The chain recombines TRBV4-1 with TRBJ2-3; 8 bases align to TRBD2. This CDR3 contains 16 residues. The germline V gene encodes CDR1 MGHRA and CDR2 YSYEKL. V lost 0 bases to trimming and J lost 4 bases; unmatched junction nucleotides: 6. The CDR3 DNA is TGCGCCAGCAGCCAAGATCCTGGTAGCGGGGCAGATACGCAGTATTTT. This codes for CASSQDPGSGADTQYF.

The J gene is TRBJ2-1, the V gene TRBV5-3, with a possible D match to TRBD2 (6 bases). TRBV5-3 is treated as an ORF (open reading frame) with a function not yet certain. The V end lost 5 bases, the J end lost 3 bases, and 9 bases lay between the germline ends. The CDR3 is 13 residues long. CDR3 nucleotide sequence: TGTGCCAGAAGGACTAGTGGCTACAATGAGCAGTTCTTC. It encodes CARRTSGYNEQFF.

The rearrangement links TRBV2 to TRBJ1-2; 7 bases are a match to TRBD1. The CDR3 is 12 residues long. J gave up 4 bases and V 11 bases, and 7 bases lay outside the gene matches. CDR1 SNHLY and CDR2 FYNNEI come from the germline V gene. CDR3 loop: CAAQGVGYGYTF. The CDR3 nucleotides read TGTGCCGCCCAGGGGGTGGGCTATGGCTACACCTTC.

CDR3 DNA: TGCGCCAGCAGCCCCCCCCTGAGCGGGAGGGCCCTCGGCGGGGAGCTGTTTTTT. Its translation: CASSPPLSGRALGGELFF. The chain is built from TRBV4-1 and TRBJ2-2; 10 bases line up with TRBD2. Germline CDR1 reads MGHRA; CDR2 reads YSYEKL. The CDR3 runs 18 residues. With 4 bases clipped from V and 7 bases from J, the junction kept 15 bases outside the gene matches.